This TCR beta chain came from a study of long-term antiretroviral therapy in people with HIV. Germline V gene lookup returns CDR1 SGHTA and CDR2 FQGNSA. This CDR3 contains 14 residues. V was cut by 1 base and J by 2 bases, with 5 bases left in between. The libraries were made with immunoSEQ v3.0 at survey level. Data came from immunoSEQ multiplex PCR; TCRdb stores just in-frame clones and leaves some out. This sample has tens of thousands of clones, with roughly 87% found just once. This clonotype originated in a man aged 45-65 years with HIV. The chain joins TRBV7-2 to TRBJ2-2, with D unresolved. The specimen was unsorted PBMCs, collected 2 years after starting antiretroviral therapy. CDR3 bases: TGTGCCAGCAGCTTAGGGCTCAACACCGGGGAGCTGTTTTTT. Protein sequence: CASSLGLNTGELFF.